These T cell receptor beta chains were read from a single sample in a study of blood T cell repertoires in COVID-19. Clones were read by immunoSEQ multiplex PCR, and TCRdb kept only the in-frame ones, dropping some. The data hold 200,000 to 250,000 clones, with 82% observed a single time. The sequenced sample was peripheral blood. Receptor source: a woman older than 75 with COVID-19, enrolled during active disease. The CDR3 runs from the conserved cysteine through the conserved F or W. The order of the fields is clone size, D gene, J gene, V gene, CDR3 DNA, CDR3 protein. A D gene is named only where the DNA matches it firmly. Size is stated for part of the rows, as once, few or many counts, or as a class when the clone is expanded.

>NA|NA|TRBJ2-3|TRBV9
TGTGCCAGCAGCGCCCGGGGGGATACGCAGTATTTT
CASSARGDTQYF
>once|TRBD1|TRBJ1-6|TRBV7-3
TGTGCCAGCAGCTTTTCCGGGACAGGGGGGACACCCCTCCACTTT
CASSFSGTGGTPLHF
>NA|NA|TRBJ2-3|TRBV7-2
TGTGCCAGCAGCGTAAGCTCGAGCACAGATACGCAGTATTTT
CASSVSSSTDTQYF
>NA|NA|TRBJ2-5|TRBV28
TGTGCCAGCAGTTTCCAGACGGGATTGGAGACCCAGTACTTC
CASSFQTGLETQYF
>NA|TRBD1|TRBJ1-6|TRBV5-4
TGTGCCAGCAGCCAGGGGGCGTCCTATAATTCACCCCTCCACTTT
CASSQGASYNSPLHF
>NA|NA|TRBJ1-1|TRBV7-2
TGTGCCAGCAGCAAGACACCTAGCGGCACTGAAGCTTTCTTT
CASSKTPSGTEAFF
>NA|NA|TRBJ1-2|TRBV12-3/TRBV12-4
TGTGCCAGCAGTATCCAGGGGTCCTATGGCTACACCTTC
CASSIQGSYGYTF
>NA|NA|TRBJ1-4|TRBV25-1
TGTGCCAGCAGTGACGGCGGGGGTCGCGACCCTAATGAAAAACTGTTTTTT
CASSDGGGRDPNEKLFF
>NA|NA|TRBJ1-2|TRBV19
TGTGCCAGTAGTTGGACTTATGGCTACACCTTC
CASSWTYGYTF
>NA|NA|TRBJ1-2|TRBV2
TGTGCCAGCAGTGTAAAGGACAGAGACTATGGCTACACCTTC
CASSVKDRDYGYTF
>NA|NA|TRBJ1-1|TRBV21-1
TGTGCCAGCGGGAACAGGGCGAGGAACACTGAAGCTTTCTTT
CASGNRARNTEAFF
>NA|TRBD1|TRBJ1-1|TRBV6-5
TGTGCCAGCAGCGTCCGGGACAGGGCGACTGAAGCTTTCTTT
CASSVRDRATEAFF
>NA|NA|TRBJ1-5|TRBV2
TGTGCCAGCAGTGACATTACAGCAAATCAGCCCCAGCATTTT
CASSDITANQPQHF
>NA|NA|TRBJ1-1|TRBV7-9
TGTGCCAGCAGCTTAACCAGGGTGACCACTGAAGCTTTCTTT
CASSLTRVTTEAFF
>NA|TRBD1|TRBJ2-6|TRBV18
TGTGCCAGCTCTCCCTCAGGGGGCTCTGGGGCCAACGTCCTGACTTTC
CASSPSGGSGANVLTF
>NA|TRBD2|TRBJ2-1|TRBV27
TGTGCCAGCAGTCAAACTAGCGGGAGGGCCTTTGAGCAGTTCTTC
CASSQTSGRAFEQFF
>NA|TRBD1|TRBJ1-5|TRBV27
TGTGCCAGCAGGGACAGGGTTGGGCAGCCCCAGCATTTT
CASRDRVGQPQHF
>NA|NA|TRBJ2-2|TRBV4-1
TGCGCCAGCAGCCAAGCCCCCGGGGGGCCCGCCGGGGAGCTGTTTTTT
CASSQAPGGPAGELFF
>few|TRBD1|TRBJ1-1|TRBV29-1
TGCAGCGTCGGGACAGGGGGGGCCACTGAAGCTTTCTTT
CSVGTGGATEAFF
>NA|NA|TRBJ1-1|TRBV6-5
TGTGCCAGCATCATAGGGGCGGGAATGAACACTGAAGCTTTCTTT
CASIIGAGMNTEAFF
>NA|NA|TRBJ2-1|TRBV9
TGTGCCAGCAGCGTGACCCCCGGGATTTATGAGCAGTTCTTC
CASSVTPGIYEQFF
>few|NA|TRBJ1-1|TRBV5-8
TGTGCCAGCCGCACGATCAGGGTTTTTTTGAACACTGAAGCTTTCTTT
CASRTIRVFLNTEAFF
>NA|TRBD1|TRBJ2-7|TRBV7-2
TGTGCCAGCAGCTTAGGAGGGCAGGGGGTGAGCGAGCAGTACTTC
CASSLGGQGVSEQYF
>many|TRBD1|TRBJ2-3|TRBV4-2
TGTGCCAGCAGCCGACTAGGACAGGGAATTTCAGATACGCAGTATTTT
CASSRLGQGISDTQYF
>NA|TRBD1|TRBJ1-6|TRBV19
TGTGCCAGTAGTATTAGCAGGGGGAATTCACCCCTCCACTTT
CASSISRGNSPLHF
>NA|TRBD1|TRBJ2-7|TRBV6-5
TGTGCCAGCGACAGGGGTTACGAGCAGTACTTC
CASDRGYEQYF
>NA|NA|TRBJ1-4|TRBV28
TGTGCCAGCAGATCCACGGGGTCAACTAATGAAAAACTGTTTTTT
CASRSTGSTNEKLFF